The present T cell receptor (beta chain) was sequenced within a study of blood T cell repertoires in COVID-19. About the study: Samples representing acute and convalescent COVID-19 were sourced from the United States, Italy and Spain. T cells, B-cell-depleted T cells, or PBMCs supplied cDNA or gDNA.

Original processing notes: Reference gene primer amplification gave estimated nucleated cell counts. The assay was immunoSEQ multiplex PCR, and TCRdb's table has in-frame clones only and misses some. V and J calls plus clone size are reproduced from that table; the DNA served to infer D and trimming. The profile shows 150,000 to 200,000 clones, more than 75% of them singletons. The table lists this clone with a few counts. Sequenced material: peripheral blood. The source of this sequence is a man between 65 and 80 years old with acute or convalescent COVID-19.

The CDR3 reads CATSEGGTGYDEQFF. CDR3 nucleotides: TGTGCCACCAGTGAAGGAGGGACAGGGTATGATGAGCAGTTCTTC. This rearrangement joins TRBV24-1 to TRBJ2-1, with 9 bases matching TRBD1. The CDR3 totals 15 residues. J was trimmed by 8 bases and V by 4 bases; bases with no gene match: 8. CDR1 KGHDR and CDR2 SFDVKD come from the germline V gene.